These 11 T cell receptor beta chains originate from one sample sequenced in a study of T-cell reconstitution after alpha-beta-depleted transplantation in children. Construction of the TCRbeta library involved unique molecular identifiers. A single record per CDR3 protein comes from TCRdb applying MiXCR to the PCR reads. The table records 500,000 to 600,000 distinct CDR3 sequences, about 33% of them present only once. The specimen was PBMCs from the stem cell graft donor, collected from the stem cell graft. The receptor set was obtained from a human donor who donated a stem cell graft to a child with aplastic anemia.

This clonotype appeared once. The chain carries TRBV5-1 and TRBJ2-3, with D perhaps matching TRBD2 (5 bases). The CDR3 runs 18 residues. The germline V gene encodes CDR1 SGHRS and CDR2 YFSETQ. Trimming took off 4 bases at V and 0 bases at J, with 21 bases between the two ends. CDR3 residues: CASSLKPRRETSTDTQYF. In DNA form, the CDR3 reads TGCGCCAGCAGCCTCAAGCCACGACGGGAAACTAGCACAGATACGCAGTATTTT.

The CDR3 DNA reads TGTGCCAGCAGCCAACATCTTCGGGTAGCGGCTAGCACAGATACGCAGTATTTT. Protein sequence: CASSQHLRVAASTDTQYF. This rearrangement joins TRBV11-2 to TRBJ2-3, with a possible D match to TRBD2 (6 bases). The CDR3 has 18 residues. CDR1 is SGHAT, CDR2 FQNNGV, per germline. Between the trimmed V and J ends, which lost 5 bases and 0 bases, there was a span of 21 bases.

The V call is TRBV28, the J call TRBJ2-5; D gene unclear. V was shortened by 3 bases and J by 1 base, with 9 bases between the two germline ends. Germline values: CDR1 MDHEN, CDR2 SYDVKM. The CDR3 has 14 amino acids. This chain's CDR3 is CASSFKFRQETQYF. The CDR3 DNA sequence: TGTGCCAGCAGTTTTAAGTTTCGCCAAGAGACCCAGTACTTC.

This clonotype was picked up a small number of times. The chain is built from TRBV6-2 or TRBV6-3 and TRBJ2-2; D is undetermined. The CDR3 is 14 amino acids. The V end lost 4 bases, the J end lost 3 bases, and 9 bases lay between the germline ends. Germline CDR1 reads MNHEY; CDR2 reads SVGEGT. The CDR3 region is CASSFSVDTGELFF. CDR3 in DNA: TGTGCCAGCAGTTTCTCGGTTGACACCGGGGAGCTGTTTTTT.

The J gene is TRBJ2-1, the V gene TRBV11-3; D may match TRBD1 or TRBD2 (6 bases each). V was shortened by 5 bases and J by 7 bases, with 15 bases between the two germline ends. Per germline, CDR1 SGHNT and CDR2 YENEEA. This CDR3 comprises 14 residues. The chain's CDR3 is CASSQGGSVNEQFF. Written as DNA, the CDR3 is TGTGCCAGCAGCCAAGGGGGGAGTGTTAATGAGCAGTTCTTC.

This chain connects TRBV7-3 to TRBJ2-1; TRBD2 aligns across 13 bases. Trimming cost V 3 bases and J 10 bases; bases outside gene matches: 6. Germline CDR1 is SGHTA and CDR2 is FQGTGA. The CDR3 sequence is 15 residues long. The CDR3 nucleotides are TGTGCCAGCAGCTTCGGGACTAGCGGGATGGGGGAGCAGTTCTTC. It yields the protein CASSFGTSGMGEQFF. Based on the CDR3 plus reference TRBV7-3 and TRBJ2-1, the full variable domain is GAGVSQTPSNKVTEKGKYVELRCDPISGHTALYWYRQSLGQGPEFLIYFQGTGAADDSGLPNDRFFAVRPEGSVSTLKIQRTERGDSAVYLCASSFGTSGMGEQFFGPGTRLTVL.

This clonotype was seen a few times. The CDR3 is CASDGGASYGYTF. CDR3 DNA sequence: TGTGCCAGCGACGGGGGGGCCAGCTATGGCTACACCTTC. V and J are TRBV9 and TRBJ1-2, with a tentative D call TRBD1 (6 bases). Germline V CDR1 and CDR2: SGDLS, YYNGEE. CDR3 length equals 13 residues. The V end lost 7 bases, the J end lost 4 bases, and 14 bases lay between the germline ends.

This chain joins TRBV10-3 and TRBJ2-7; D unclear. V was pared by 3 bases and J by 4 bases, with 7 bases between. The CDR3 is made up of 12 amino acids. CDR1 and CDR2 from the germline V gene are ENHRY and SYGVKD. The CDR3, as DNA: TGTGCCATCAGTGATACGGGTTACGAGCAGTACTTC. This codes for CAISDTGYEQYF.

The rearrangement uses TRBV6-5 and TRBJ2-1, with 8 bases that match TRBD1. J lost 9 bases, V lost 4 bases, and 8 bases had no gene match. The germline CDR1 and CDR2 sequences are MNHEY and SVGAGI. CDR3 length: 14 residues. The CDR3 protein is CASSSGTGNGEQFF. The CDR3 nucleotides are TGTGCCAGCAGTTCCGGGACAGGCAATGGTGAGCAGTTCTTC.

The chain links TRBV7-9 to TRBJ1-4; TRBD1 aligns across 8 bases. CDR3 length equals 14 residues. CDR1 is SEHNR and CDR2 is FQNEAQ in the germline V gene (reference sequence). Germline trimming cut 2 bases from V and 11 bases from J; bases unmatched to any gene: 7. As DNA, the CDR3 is TGTGCCAGCAGCTTAAGCAGGGGGCCCGAGAAACTGTTTTTT. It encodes CASSLSRGPEKLFF. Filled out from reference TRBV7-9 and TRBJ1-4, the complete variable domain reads DTGVSQNPRHKITKRGQNVTFRCDPISEHNRLYWYRQTLGQGPEFLTYFQNEAQLEKSRLLSDRFSAERPKGSFSTLEIQRTEQGDSAMYLCASSLSRGPEKLFFGSGTQLSVL.

The CDR3, as DNA: TGTGCCAGCAGTTTCCACAGGGGAAATCAGCCCCAGCATTTT. Its protein product is CASSFHRGNQPQHF. The chain is built from TRBV28 and TRBJ1-5, with 7 bases that match TRBD1. Germline CDR1 MDHEN, CDR2 SYDVKM. The CDR3 covers 14 residues. Trimming removed 3 bases from V and 4 bases from J; junction bases left unmatched: 3.